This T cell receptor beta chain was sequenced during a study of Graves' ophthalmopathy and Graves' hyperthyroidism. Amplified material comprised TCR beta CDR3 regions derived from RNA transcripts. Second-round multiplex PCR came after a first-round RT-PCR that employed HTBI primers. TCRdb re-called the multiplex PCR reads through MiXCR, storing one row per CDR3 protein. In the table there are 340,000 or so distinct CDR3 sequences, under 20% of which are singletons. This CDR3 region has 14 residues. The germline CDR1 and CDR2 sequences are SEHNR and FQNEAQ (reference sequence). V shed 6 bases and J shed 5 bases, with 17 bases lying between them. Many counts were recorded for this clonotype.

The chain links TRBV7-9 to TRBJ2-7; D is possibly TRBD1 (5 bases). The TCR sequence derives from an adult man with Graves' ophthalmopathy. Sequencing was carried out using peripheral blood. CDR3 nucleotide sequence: TGTGCCAGCAGTCCATCGACAGAAATGAACGAGCAGTACTTC. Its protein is CASSPSTEMNEQYF.